This T cell receptor (beta chain) was captured in a study of tumor-infiltrating lymphocytes in primary liver carcinoma. From 450 to 550 ng total RNA, TCR beta cDNA was generated with a primer in the constant region. Slightly modified ARM-PCR, run as three nested multiplex PCR rounds, produced the TCR beta libraries. PCR rounds one and two used TRBV1-TRBV30 forward primers with a C-beta reverse primer for around 9 cycles each. Using its own MiXCR run on the multiplex PCR reads, TCRdb lists one record per CDR3 protein. The sample carries some 180,000 distinct CDR3 sequences, just under 85% recorded once. Turning to this clonotype: One end of the junction fails to match germline, which may point to a read error.

CDR1 is SGHAT and CDR2 is FQNNGV in the germline V gene. The CDR3 extends over 15 amino acids. Co-extraction of RNA and DNA was performed on about 18-30 mg of unsorted bulk tissue. Every tumor was sampled at five separate regions. Sequencing was performed on tumor tissue from primary liver carcinoma. The chain combines TRBV11-2 with TRBJ1-4; 8 bases line up with TRBD1. This clonotype originated in a man aged 35-49 years with primary liver carcinoma and hepatitis B virus infection. The chain's CDR3 is CASSPRTGLNEKLLF. CDR3 DNA sequence: TGTGCCAGCAGCCCCCGGACAGGGCTAAATGAAAAACTGTTATTT.